This is a list of T cell receptor beta chains from one sample in a study of T cell responses to AZD1222 COVID-19 vaccine. Method: immunoSEQ multiplex PCR; TCRdb's copy keeps in-frame clones and lacks some. The data show 95,000 to 100,000 clones, about nine tenths seen once. Material: peripheral blood, obtained on day 0 of AZD1222 vaccination. These receptors originate from an adult in good health. The conserved cysteine and the conserved F or W are not part of the CDR3 here. The D gene is left open where the match is weak.

D | J | V | CDR3
NA | TRBJ1-3 | TRBV9 | ASSVTTVSGNTIY
NA | TRBJ2-5 | TRBV7-2 | ASSLSRGDPGRETQY
TRBD1 | TRBJ1-1 | TRBV27 | ASRTGWTEAF
TRBD1 | TRBJ1-5 | TRBV30 | AWSGLGGQDQPQH
NA | TRBJ1-4 | TRBV27 | ASSPLIGGLEEKLF
TRBD2 | TRBJ2-7 | TRBV2 | ASGGEYEQY
NA | TRBJ1-5 | TRBV18 | ASSLRGTFNQPQH
NA | TRBJ1-5 | TRBV28 | ASRGYSNQPQH
NA | TRBJ2-7 | TRBV19 | ASSMGRRGYEQY
NA | TRBJ1-5 | TRBV4-1 | ASSQDGGEGPQH
TRBD1 | TRBJ1-2 | TRBV10-3 | AISELPGGYGYT
NA | TRBJ2-3 | TRBV7-9 | ASSLSGDTDTQY
TRBD1 | TRBJ2-3 | TRBV5-4 | ASSPGDRGRDTQY
NA | TRBJ1-1 | TRBV11-2 | ASSYPRPGDTEAF
NA | TRBJ1-6 | TRBV27 | ASSFKGVVYNSPLH
TRBD1 | TRBJ1-1 | TRBV5-5 | ASRSDRGMAGTEAF
TRBD1 | TRBJ1-4 | TRBV7-6 | ASSRGGTGGEKLF
NA | TRBJ1-2 | TRBV27 | ASSFGGTNYGYT
NA | TRBJ2-5 | TRBV29-1 | SVSSRETQY
NA | TRBJ1-2 | TRBV10-3 | AISEVREDGYT
TRBD2 | TRBJ2-1 | TRBV7-3 | ASSLTSGGYEQF
NA | TRBJ2-3 | TRBV4-2 | ASSPVATDTQY
TRBD1 | TRBJ2-7 | TRBV2 | ASRNGYRGANEQY
NA | TRBJ2-1 | TRBV10-2 | ASSVGMRNEQF
NA | TRBJ2-7 | TRBV5-1 | ASSLNPEGSYEQY
NA | TRBJ1-2 | TRBV21-1 | ASSNKGRGRRSYGYT
NA | TRBJ1-1 | TRBV6-1 | ASSELHVAIPTEAF
NA | TRBJ2-7 | TRBV4-1 | ASSPGTGAYEQY
NA | TRBJ1-6 | TRBV28 | ASSPDVTASLH
TRBD1 | TRBJ1-1 | TRBV5-1 | ASSALTGEGTEAF
NA | TRBJ1-1 | TRBV15 | ATSSGRDGTEAF
NA | TRBJ2-4 | TRBV28 | ASSFSGVDDIQY
TRBD1 | TRBJ2-5 | TRBV12-5 | ASSTGEETQY
TRBD2 | TRBJ2-7 | TRBV5-1 | ASSFSGNSYEQY
NA | TRBJ1-3 | TRBV9 | ASSVEARRVSGNTIY
TRBD2 | TRBJ2-3 | TRBV5-4 | ASSLAGGHGDTQY
TRBD1 | TRBJ1-1 | TRBV5-1 | ASNSGTGVQNTEAF
TRBD1 | TRBJ2-7 | TRBV27 | ASRTGGHEQY
NA | TRBJ1-5 | TRBV7-2 | ASSLSPLNQPQH
TRBD1 | TRBJ1-2 | TRBV19 | ASDGQGRRRRYGYT
TRBD2 | TRBJ2-7 | TRBV4-2 | ASSQGGGYEQY
NA | TRBJ2-1 | TRBV5-6 | ASSINPTEQF
TRBD2 | TRBJ2-5 | TRBV28 | ASRTTSGGPGETQY
NA | TRBJ2-5 | TRBV7-2 | ASSLRRGGETQY
TRBD1 | TRBJ1-6 | TRBV6-5 | ASSTGVGNSPLH
NA | TRBJ1-2 | TRBV27 | ASSFEGNYGYT
NA | TRBJ2-7 | TRBV9 | ASSVGGSSYEQY
NA | TRBJ2-1 | TRBV27 | ASSLLGPPNEQF
NA | TRBJ1-2 | TRBV12-5 | ASGLAANYGYT
NA | TRBJ2-1 | TRBV5-1 | ASSWMDPYNEQF
NA | TRBJ2-7 | TRBV13 | ASSFGLSYEQY
TRBD2 | TRBJ2-7 | TRBV5-1 | ASSLVASGGYEQY
NA | TRBJ1-5 | TRBV6-5 | ASSCGGQPQH
NA | TRBJ2-7 | TRBV28 | ASSLRNEQY
TRBD1 | TRBJ1-1 | TRBV6-5 | ASSLGTGNTEAF
NA | TRBJ1-2 | TRBV3-1/TRBV3-2 | ASSLTRRGGDT
NA | TRBJ2-2 | TRBV5-1 | ASSSSVGAKANTGELF